The subject of this entry is one T cell receptor (beta chain). What it binds is unknown. This sample was included in a study of T cell responses to AZD1222 COVID-19 vaccine. V was trimmed by 4 bases and J by 0 bases, leaving 9 bases between them. CDR3 length: 15 residues. Germline V gene sequence: CDR1 SNHLY, CDR2 FYNNEI. Study results and limitations: Every sample of the repertoires postdated the peak T cell response. In a largely white British group with more females than males, clonal diversity was possibly underestimated.

Sequencing was performed with immunoSEQ multiplex PCR; in TCRdb, only in-frame clones are kept and a portion is missing. Among roughly 200,000 clones listed, approximately 94% were seen once. This specimen consisted of peripheral blood, obtained 28 days after the second dose of the MenACWY control vaccine. V usage is TRBV2 and J usage is TRBJ1-4; D unresolved. The sequence was obtained from an adult who received the MenACWY meningococcal vaccine as a control. The CDR3 DNA sequence: TGTGCCAGCAGTGTTGGGCGTGCAACTAATGAAAAACTGTTTTTT. Its translation is CASSVGRATNEKLFF.